The T cell receptor (beta chain) described here comes from a study of blood T cell repertoires in COVID-19 (dated by TCRdb to about 2020). About the study as a whole: Collaborator samples came from the United States, Italy and Spain and covered acute and convalescent phases of COVID-19. The sample metadata nearly always contained a de-identified subject ID, COVID-19 status, age in years and sex. The material from the prospective study consisted of cDNA or gDNA derived from T cells, B-cell-depleted T cells, or PBMCs. The samples were drawn from the first 160 participants of the ongoing ImmuneRACE study and from 1,254 subjects provided by 6 global collaborators. Subjects who had been exposed to COVID-19, were actively infected with it, or had recovered from it provided the deeply sampled blood TCRbeta repertoires that made up the dataset. The repertoires were released in a freely available public database intended as a resource for research on the immune response to SARS-CoV-2. HLA class I and class II types, where available, came from metadata supplied by the sample provider rather than from assay-based typing.

Whole blood was collected in K2EDTA tubes by collaborating institutions according to the institutions' own protocols. Collaborator samples were shipped for TCRbeta analysis as frozen whole blood, isolated PBMCs, or DNA extracted from either sample type. About this clone: Its antigen is still unknown. No base-level quality is on record; no much larger clone is a single base apart.

TCRbeta CDR3 regions were amplified from genomic DNA by means of the immunoSEQ Assay, a bias-controlled multiplex PCR. Per the source publication's procedure: Within the assay, amplification of reference gene primers was used to estimate how many nucleated cells each sample contained. Sequence reads were collapsed and filtered to measure the absolute abundance of every unique TCRbeta CDR3 rearrangement. Productive Simpson clonality was computed per sample as the square root of Simpson's diversity index over productive rearrangements. Held by TCRdb, this immuneACCESS table contains in-frame sequences only and omits some clones. Under half of the omission traces to an unresolved V gene where checked; the cause of the rest is unknown. V and J calls plus clone size are reproduced from that table; the DNA served to infer D and trimming. The sample has more than 80,000 clones on record, about 70% of them singletons. 0.8% to 1% of the sample rests with the top ten.

Summary of the overall study and its limitations: The quantity of clinical and demographic metadata differed by source and by participant and was supplied without curation.

Sequences were obtained from peripheral blood. The origin of this receptor is a human donor with acute or convalescent COVID-19. The donor label of this sample is uncertain.

CDR3 sequence: CASSPTGVGNTIYF. DNA sequence: TGTGCCAGCAGCCCTACAGGGGTTGGAAACACCATATATTTT. Recombination linked TRBV3-1 (or the pseudogene TRBV3-2) to TRBJ1-3, with 7 bases aligning to TRBD1. From the cysteine through the phenylalanine, the CDR3 covers 14 amino acids. The CDR3 DNA has 42 bases and is translated from base 1. Germline trimming amounts to 4 bases on V and 3 bases on J, with 3 as the count of junction bases outside the gene matches. Per the germline V gene (reference sequence), LGHDT is the CDR1 and YNNKEL is the CDR2.